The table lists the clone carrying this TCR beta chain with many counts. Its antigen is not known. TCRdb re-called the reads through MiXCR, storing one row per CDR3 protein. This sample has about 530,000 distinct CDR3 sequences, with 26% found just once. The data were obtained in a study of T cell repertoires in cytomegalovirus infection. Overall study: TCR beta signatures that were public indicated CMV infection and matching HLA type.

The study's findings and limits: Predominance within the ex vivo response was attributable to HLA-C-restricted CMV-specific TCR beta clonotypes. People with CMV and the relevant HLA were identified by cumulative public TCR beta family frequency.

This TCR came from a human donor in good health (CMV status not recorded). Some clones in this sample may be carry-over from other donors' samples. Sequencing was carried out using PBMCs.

CDR3 DNA: TGTGCCAGCAGCTTAGCCGACAGGGACTATGGCTACACCTTC. As protein: CASSLADRDYGYTF. The chain links TRBV7-2 to TRBJ1-2, with TRBD1 matching 7 bases. The CDR3 consists of 14 residues. CDR1 SGHTA and CDR2 FQGNSA come from the germline V gene. V dropped 0 bases and J dropped 3; count of bases not matched to a gene: 1.